The source of this T cell receptor beta chain is a study of blood T cell repertoires in COVID-19. Study-wide background: The United States, Italy and Spain provided the acute and convalescent COVID-19 samples. T cells, B-cell-depleted T cells, or PBMCs provided the cDNA or gDNA that served as material.

As processed by the authors: By means of reference gene primer amplification, nucleated cell counts were estimated. TCRdb's table, derived via immunoSEQ multiplex PCR, lists solely in-frame clones and lacks some. V, J and clone size reflect that table, while D and trimming were determined from the DNA. The table shows 110,000 to 150,000 clones, with 75% to 85% occurring only once. The germline V gene has CDR1 SGHRS and CDR2 YFSETQ. The CDR3 spans 14 residues. V lost 0 bases and J 7 bases, leaving 14 bases between the germline ends. The chain carries TRBV5-1 and TRBJ2-7, with a weak D call TRBD1 (5 bases). The origin of this receptor is a woman aged 45-60 years with acute or convalescent COVID-19. Sample: peripheral blood. In nucleotides, the CDR3 is TGCGCCAGCAGCTTGGAAGGCAGGGCAAGGGAGCAGTACTTC. Residues: CASSLEGRAREQYF.